Listed below are T cell receptor beta chains from one sample, sequenced in a study of T-cell reconstitution after alpha-beta-depleted transplantation in children. TCRdb re-called the PCR reads with MiXCR, one entry per CDR3 protein. The table shows around 480,000 distinct CDR3 sequences, with approximately 32% occurring only once. Sequenced here: PBMCs from the stem cell graft donor, sampled from the stem cell graft. The receptor source for this set is a human donor who donated a stem cell graft to a child with aplastic anemia. Each CDR3 is given with its conserved first and last residue. Fields, in order: V gene, clone size, J gene, D gene, CDR3 DNA, CDR3 protein. A D gene is named only where the DNA matches it firmly. Clone size is shown for a subset of rows, as once, few, many or a class of expanded clone.

v_call: TRBV2
clone_size: -
j_call: TRBJ1-1
d_call: -
cdr3_nt: TGTGCCAGCAACCCCGGGACGCCGGAAGCTTTCTTT
cdr3_aa: CASNPGTPEAFF

v_call: TRBV20-1
clone_size: -
j_call: TRBJ2-2
d_call: -
cdr3_nt: TGCAGTGCCCTGGACGCCGGGGAGCTGTTTTTT
cdr3_aa: CSALDAGELFF

v_call: TRBV6-2/TRBV6-3
clone_size: -
j_call: TRBJ2-3
d_call: -
cdr3_nt: TGTGCCAGCAGTTACTCGGAGGGAGTAGATACGCAGTATTTT
cdr3_aa: CASSYSEGVDTQYF

v_call: TRBV15
clone_size: -
j_call: TRBJ2-1
d_call: TRBD2
cdr3_nt: TGTGCCACCGGGACTAGCGGTTACAATGAGCAGTTCTTC
cdr3_aa: CATGTSGYNEQFF

v_call: TRBV18
clone_size: -
j_call: TRBJ2-3
d_call: -
cdr3_nt: TGTGCCAGCTCACCGCAGACTCCCCCCACAGATACGCAGTATTTT
cdr3_aa: CASSPQTPPTDTQYF

v_call: TRBV7-9
clone_size: -
j_call: TRBJ2-3
d_call: TRBD1
cdr3_nt: TGTGCCAGCAGCTTAAGGGACAGGGTCACAGATACGCAGTATTTT
cdr3_aa: CASSLRDRVTDTQYF

v_call: TRBV29-1
clone_size: -
j_call: TRBJ2-5
d_call: TRBD1
cdr3_nt: TGCAGCGGGAGCCGGGACAGGGGCGAGACCCAGTACTTC
cdr3_aa: CSGSRDRGETQYF

v_call: TRBV5-1
clone_size: -
j_call: TRBJ1-5
d_call: -
cdr3_nt: TGCGCCAGCGAACACGGAAACGGGGGCAATCAGCCCCAGCATTTT
cdr3_aa: CASEHGNGGNQPQHF

v_call: TRBV18
clone_size: -
j_call: TRBJ1-5
d_call: -
cdr3_nt: TGTGCCAGCTCAGAATACGGAGGCAATCAGCCCCAGCATTTT
cdr3_aa: CASSEYGGNQPQHF

v_call: TRBV6-1
clone_size: -
j_call: TRBJ2-3
d_call: TRBD2
cdr3_nt: TGTGCCAGCAGGGGACTAGCGGGACGGCGGGGAGATACGCAGTATTTT
cdr3_aa: CASRGLAGRRGDTQYF

v_call: TRBV29-1
clone_size: few
j_call: TRBJ2-1
d_call: -
cdr3_nt: TGCAGCGTTAAGCAGTCCCATGAGCAGTTCTTC
cdr3_aa: CSVKQSHEQFF

v_call: TRBV5-1
clone_size: few
j_call: TRBJ2-7
d_call: TRBD1
cdr3_nt: TGCGCCAGCAGATTCCGGGACAGGGCCGAGCAGTACTTC
cdr3_aa: CASRFRDRAEQYF

v_call: TRBV5-1
clone_size: -
j_call: TRBJ1-1
d_call: -
cdr3_nt: TGCGCCAGCAGCGTGGACAAGAACACTGAAGCTTTCTTT
cdr3_aa: CASSVDKNTEAFF

v_call: TRBV7-2
clone_size: -
j_call: TRBJ2-1
d_call: TRBD2
cdr3_nt: TGTGCCAGCAGCGCCACTAGCGTAAATGAGCAGTTCTTC
cdr3_aa: CASSATSVNEQFF

v_call: TRBV30
clone_size: -
j_call: TRBJ2-1
d_call: TRBD2
cdr3_nt: TGTGCCTGGAAGGGGTGGCGGGAGTCGGGTGAGCAGTTCTTC
cdr3_aa: CAWKGWRESGEQFF

v_call: TRBV6-5
clone_size: -
j_call: TRBJ2-7
d_call: -
cdr3_nt: TGTGCCAGCCATCGGGCAGGGCCCTACGAGCAGTACTTC
cdr3_aa: CASHRAGPYEQYF

v_call: TRBV7-6
clone_size: few
j_call: TRBJ2-1
d_call: -
cdr3_nt: TGTGCCAGCAGCTTAGGACAGGCGCTAGTCCACAATGAGCAGTTCTTC
cdr3_aa: CASSLGQALVHNEQFF

v_call: TRBV13
clone_size: once
j_call: TRBJ1-4
d_call: TRBD1
cdr3_nt: TGTGCCAGCAGCTCTCGCTCAGGGGGGCACACTTTT
cdr3_aa: CASSSRSGGHTF

v_call: TRBV9
clone_size: -
j_call: TRBJ2-1
d_call: -
cdr3_nt: TGTGCCAGCAGCGTAGCGGGGGATGGCAGGCAGTCACCTGAGCAGTTCTTC
cdr3_aa: CASSVAGDGRQSPEQFF

v_call: TRBV13
clone_size: -
j_call: TRBJ1-2
d_call: -
cdr3_nt: TGTGCCAGCAGCTTAGGCCTAATGCAGGGGTATGGCTACACCTTC
cdr3_aa: CASSLGLMQGYGYTF

v_call: TRBV6-5
clone_size: few
j_call: TRBJ2-3
d_call: TRBD1
cdr3_nt: TGTGCCAGCAGTTCCAGTTACCCAGGGGGCCGGGCGGATACGCAGTATTTT
cdr3_aa: CASSSSYPGGRADTQYF

v_call: TRBV6-1
clone_size: few
j_call: TRBJ1-5
d_call: -
cdr3_nt: TGTGCCAGCAGTGAAGCGGTAGGGAATCAGCCCCAGCATTTT
cdr3_aa: CASSEAVGNQPQHF

v_call: TRBV12-3/TRBV12-4
clone_size: -
j_call: TRBJ1-2
d_call: -
cdr3_nt: TGTGCCAGCAGTTTGGCCCCCGACTATGGCTACACCTTC
cdr3_aa: CASSLAPDYGYTF

v_call: TRBV29-1
clone_size: -
j_call: TRBJ1-1
d_call: -
cdr3_nt: TGCAGCGTCCGATCGTCGATGGACGGGAACACTGAAGCTTTCTTT
cdr3_aa: CSVRSSMDGNTEAFF

v_call: TRBV7-2
clone_size: -
j_call: TRBJ2-4
d_call: TRBD2
cdr3_nt: TGTGCCAGCAGCTGGAGTAGTGCGGGAGGGCCTAGCAAAAACATTCAGTACTTC
cdr3_aa: CASSWSSAGGPSKNIQYF

v_call: TRBV4-3
clone_size: -
j_call: TRBJ1-2
d_call: TRBD1
cdr3_nt: TGCGCCAGCAGCCTTAAACCCGGACAGGGGCATTATGGCTACACCTTC
cdr3_aa: CASSLKPGQGHYGYTF

v_call: TRBV9
clone_size: -
j_call: TRBJ2-1
d_call: TRBD2
cdr3_nt: TGTGCCAGCAGCGTAGTCGCACTAGCGGGATACAATGAGCAGTTCTTC
cdr3_aa: CASSVVALAGYNEQFF

v_call: TRBV20-1
clone_size: -
j_call: TRBJ1-3
d_call: -
cdr3_nt: TGCAGTGCCCCGCGGCATCAGGGGAACCATGGAAACACCATATATTTT
cdr3_aa: CSAPRHQGNHGNTIYF

v_call: TRBV5-8
clone_size: -
j_call: TRBJ1-2
d_call: -
cdr3_nt: TGTGCCAGCAGCTTGTCGAACTCGGCGCTCTATGGCTACACCTTC
cdr3_aa: CASSLSNSALYGYTF

v_call: TRBV6-4
clone_size: medium-sized
j_call: TRBJ2-1
d_call: TRBD2
cdr3_nt: TGTGCCAGCAGTGACTCTAGCGGGTCCTACAATGAGCAGTTCTTC
cdr3_aa: CASSDSSGSYNEQFF

v_call: TRBV11-2
clone_size: -
j_call: TRBJ2-7
d_call: -
cdr3_nt: TGTGCCAGCAGCCACCGGGACTCAATCTCCTACGAGCAGTACTTC
cdr3_aa: CASSHRDSISYEQYF

v_call: TRBV5-6
clone_size: -
j_call: TRBJ2-7
d_call: -
cdr3_nt: TGTGCCAGCAGCCCCCGCCCCTTTGGCGGTTACGAGCAGTACTTC
cdr3_aa: CASSPRPFGGYEQYF

v_call: TRBV6-4
clone_size: -
j_call: TRBJ1-2
d_call: TRBD1
cdr3_nt: TGTGCCAGCAGACAGGGGCTTATGAGGGGCTACACCTTC
cdr3_aa: CASRQGLMRGYTF

v_call: TRBV29-1
clone_size: -
j_call: TRBJ1-2
d_call: -
cdr3_nt: TGCAGCGTGGGGCCCAGGCAGGGCTCCGGCTACACCTTC
cdr3_aa: CSVGPRQGSGYTF

v_call: TRBV7-2
clone_size: -
j_call: TRBJ2-1
d_call: TRBD2
cdr3_nt: TGTGCCAGCAGCAGATACGGACTAGCCGACTCCTACAATGAGCAGTTCTTC
cdr3_aa: CASSRYGLADSYNEQFF

v_call: TRBV6-5
clone_size: -
j_call: TRBJ2-7
d_call: TRBD2
cdr3_nt: TGTGCCAGCAGTTACTCGACTAGCGGGAGATCGTCCTACGAGCAGTACTTC
cdr3_aa: CASSYSTSGRSSYEQYF

v_call: TRBV5-1
clone_size: -
j_call: TRBJ1-2
d_call: -
cdr3_nt: TGCGCCAGCAGCTTTGTTGGGTCGGAAGGCGATGGCTACACCTTC
cdr3_aa: CASSFVGSEGDGYTF

v_call: TRBV10-3
clone_size: -
j_call: TRBJ2-1
d_call: TRBD2
cdr3_nt: TGTGCCATCAGATCGACTAGCGGGTATTCCTACAATGAGCAGTTCTTC
cdr3_aa: CAIRSTSGYSYNEQFF

v_call: TRBV4-3
clone_size: few
j_call: TRBJ2-7
d_call: TRBD2
cdr3_nt: TGCGCCAGCAGCCAAGAAATGAACGGACTAGCGGCTCGCGAGCAGTACTTC
cdr3_aa: CASSQEMNGLAAREQYF

v_call: TRBV5-5
clone_size: few
j_call: TRBJ2-5
d_call: -
cdr3_nt: TGTGCCAGCAGTCTGGCGGGGCCGGAAGAGACCCAGTACTTC
cdr3_aa: CASSLAGPEETQYF

v_call: TRBV10-3
clone_size: -
j_call: TRBJ2-1
d_call: TRBD1
cdr3_nt: TGTGCCATAAAACCCGGACAGGGCGGCTACAATGAGCAGTTCTTC
cdr3_aa: CAIKPGQGGYNEQFF